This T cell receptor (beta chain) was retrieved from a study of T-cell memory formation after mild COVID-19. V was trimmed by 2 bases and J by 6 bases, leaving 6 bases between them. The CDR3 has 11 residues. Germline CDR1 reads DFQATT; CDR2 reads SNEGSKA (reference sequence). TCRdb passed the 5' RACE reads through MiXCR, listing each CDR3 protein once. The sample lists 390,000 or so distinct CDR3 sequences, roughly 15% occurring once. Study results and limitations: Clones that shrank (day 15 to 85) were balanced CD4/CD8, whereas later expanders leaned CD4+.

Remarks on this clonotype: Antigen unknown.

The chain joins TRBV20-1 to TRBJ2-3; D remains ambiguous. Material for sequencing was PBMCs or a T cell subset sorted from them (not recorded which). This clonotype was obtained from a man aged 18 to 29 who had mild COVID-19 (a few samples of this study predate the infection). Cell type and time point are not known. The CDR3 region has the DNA TGCAGTGCTAGATTTAGCGATACGCAGTATTTT. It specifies CSARFSDTQYF.